This passage covers 26 T cell receptor beta chains from one sample sequenced in a study of cytomegalovirus exposure and HLA in healthy donors (dated by TCRdb to the late 2010s). Library creation used the immunoSEQ multiplex PCR assay. For the multiplex PCR, a mixture combining 60 forward primers for TCR Vbeta segments and 13 reverse primers for TCR Jbeta segments was used. Drawn from immuneACCESS, this table holds only the in-frame rearrangements with V and J called that TCRdb kept. Clones are partly lost; checked studies trace under half to an unresolved V gene and leave the rest unexplained. Counted in this sample were some 93,000 clones; 82% of them appeared once. The ten largest clones take up approximately 3.9% of the sample. The source material was PBMCs. The receptors come from a man between 45 and 60 years old in good health and CMV-seronegative.

V gene TRBV9 combines with J gene TRBJ2-3; D unresolved. The ends were cut back, 0 bases at V and 3 bases at J, with 2 bases in the middle. This CDR3 comprises 12 residues. Looked up from germline, CDR1 is SGDLS and CDR2 is YYNGEE. The CDR3: CASSVATDTQYF. The CDR3, as DNA: TGTGCCAGCAGCGTAGCTACAGATACGCAGTATTTT.

As regards this clone: Germline and junction disagree at one end, which may indicate a read error. V and J are TRBV7-7 and TRBJ1-5, with unresolved D. The CDR3 sequence is 20 residues long. Per germline, CDR1 SSHAT and CDR2 FNYEAQ (reference sequence). CDR3 amino acids: CASSVGPPGSQSYSNQPQHF. The CDR3 coding sequence is TGTGCTAGCAGCGTTGGGCCTCCGGGGTCACAATCCTATAGCAATCAGCCCCAGCATTTT.

V usage is TRBV6-1 and J usage is TRBJ1-5; D is possibly TRBD1 (5 bases). CDR1 MNHNS and CDR2 SASEGT come from the germline V gene. Trimming removed 4 bases at V and 10 bases at J, with 17 bases between. The length of the CDR3 is 14 residues. The CDR3: CASSVRTPPAPQHF. DNA for the CDR3: TGTGCCAGCAGTGTCCGGACACCCCCAGCTCCCCAGCATTTT.

The chain carries TRBV28 and TRBJ1-2; the match to TRBD1 covers 9 bases. This CDR3 is 16 amino acids long. J gave up 4 bases and V 1 base, and 7 bases lay outside the gene matches. CDR1 is MDHEN and CDR2 is SYDVKM in the germline V gene. The CDR3 is CASSLSTGGAAYGYTF. DNA of the CDR3: TGTGCCAGCAGTTTATCTACAGGGGGCGCAGCCTATGGCTACACCTTC.

V gene TRBV25-1 combines with J gene TRBJ1-1; D is undetermined. CDR1 and CDR2 from the germline V gene are MGHDK and SYGVNS. Deletions cut 6 bases from V and 7 bases from J, with 6 bases between. This CDR3 spans 10 amino acids. The CDR3 bases are TGTGCCAGCAGAGAGGGTGAAGCTTTCTTT. Its protein is CASREGEAFF. Full variable domain (remainder filled in from reference TRBV25-1 and TRBJ1-1): EADIYQTPRYLVIGTGKKITLECSQTMGHDKMYWYQQDPGMELHLIHYSYGVNSTEKGDLSSESTVSRIRTEHFPLTLESARPSHTSQYLCASREGEAFFGQGTRLTVV.

The chain joins TRBV7-9 to TRBJ1-3; D is undetermined. CDR3 size: 17 residues. The germline V gene encodes CDR1 SEHNR and CDR2 FQNEAQ (reference sequence). Between the trimmed V and J ends, which lost 6 bases and 0 bases, there was a span of 18 bases. The CDR3 coding sequence is TGTGCCAGCAGTCACTTCCGAGACGGGAGCTCTGGAAACACCATATATTTT. Translated, it gives CASSHFRDGSSGNTIYF.

The chain joins TRBV28 to TRBJ2-3, with 8 bases lining up with TRBD1. CDR1 is MDHEN, CDR2 SYDVKM, per germline. Trimming removed 6 bases from V and 5 bases from J; junction bases left unmatched: 7. The CDR3 runs 14 residues. CDR3 coding DNA: TGTGCCAGCAGACTAACAGGGGGGCGAGATACGCAGTATTTT. Its translation is CASRLTGGRDTQYF.

The V and J genes are TRBV9 and TRBJ2-1; 11 bases are a match to TRBD2. CDR3 length: 19 amino acids. With V trimmed by 3 bases and J by 0 bases, 11 bases remained unmatched. Germline CDR1 SGDLS, CDR2 YYNGEE. This chain's CDR3 is CASSGEEGGLADSYNEQFF. Written as DNA, the CDR3 is TGTGCCAGCAGCGGCGAGGAGGGGGGACTAGCGGACTCCTACAATGAGCAGTTCTTC.

This clone was counted only a few times. This chain links TRBV29-1 with TRBJ2-3; TRBD2 aligns across 16 bases. The CDR3 is 16 amino acids. Germline-derived CDR1 and CDR2 are SQVTM and ANQGSEA. J lost 5 bases, V lost 5 bases, and 7 bases had no gene match. CDR3 in amino acids: CSVSGLAGGGGDTQYF. The DNA for the CDR3 is TGCAGCGTTTCGGGACTAGCGGGAGGGGGGGGAGATACGCAGTATTTT.

This chain uses TRBV29-1 with TRBJ1-3; 7 bases match TRBD1. V was clipped by 4 bases and J by 0 bases; unmatched bases: 6. This CDR3 contains 15 residues. The germline gives CDR1 SQVTM, CDR2 ANQGSEA. The CDR3 nucleotides read TGCAGCGTTGGAGGACAGGATGTCTCTGGAAACACCATATATTTT. This codes for CSVGGQDVSGNTIYF.

This chain joins TRBV10-1 and TRBJ2-5; tentatively, D is TRBD1 (5 bases). Trimming removed 4 bases at V and 5 bases at J, with 14 bases between. CDR1 WNHNN and CDR2 SYGVQD come from the germline V gene (reference sequence). This CDR3 is built from 14 residues. CDR3 in amino acids: CASSAQGVGETQYF. DNA of the CDR3: TGCGCCAGCAGTGCGCAGGGTGTCGGGGAGACCCAGTACTTC.

This chain joins TRBV4-2 and TRBJ1-4; unclear D gene. There are 16 residues in the CDR3. Germline lookup yields CDR1 LGHNA and CDR2 YNFKEQ. V lost 0 bases to trimming and J lost 5 bases, with 13 bases between them. The CDR3, as DNA: TGTGCCAGCAGCCAAGATAAGACTGACCCGAATGAAAAACTGTTTTTT. It specifies CASSQDKTDPNEKLFF.

This chain connects TRBV9 to TRBJ1-2; D is unresolved. The CDR3 contains 14 residues. The V end was cut by 4 bases, the J end by 3 bases, with 13 bases between. CDR1 is SGDLS, CDR2 YYNGEE, per germline. This CDR3 is CASSLPGIHYGYTF. The DNA for the CDR3 is TGTGCCAGCAGCCTACCGGGAATTCACTATGGCTACACCTTC.

The count of this clone is one. The gene calls are TRBV5-1 and TRBJ2-1; 7 positions agree with TRBD1. V lost 2 bases to trimming and J lost 5 bases; unmatched junction nucleotides: 13. This CDR3 is 17 amino acids long. Germline CDR1 is SGHRS and CDR2 is YFSETQ. CDR3 in DNA: TGCGCCAGCAGCTTTAACCCGCCCGGGACAGCAAACAATGAGCAGTTCTTC. Translation gives CASSFNPPGTANNEQFF.

This clone was seen only once. The chain links TRBV5-6 to TRBJ2-2, with D maybe TRBD2 (6 bases). The germline gives CDR1 SGHDT, CDR2 YYEEEE. With 4 bases removed from V and 3 bases from J, the gap between germline ends came to 13 bases. The CDR3 covers 15 residues. The CDR3 DNA is TGTGCCAGCAGCGGGCTGGCGGGGCACACCGGGGAGCTGTTTTTT. It is translated as CASSGLAGHTGELFF.

CDR3 in amino acids: CASSVSQGVNGYTF. The CDR3, as DNA: TGTGCCAGCAGCGTTTCTCAGGGGGTTAATGGCTACACCTTC. J is TRBJ1-2 and V is TRBV9; 7 bases map to TRBD1. The ends lost 2 bases at V and 6 bases at J; junction bases unmatched: 7. Germline assignment: CDR1 SGDLS and CDR2 YYNGEE. The CDR3 is made up of 14 amino acids.

This rearrangement joins TRBV15 to TRBJ2-5; TRBD1 matches 10 bases. The CDR3 extends over 17 amino acids. Germline CDR1 LNHNV, CDR2 YYDKDF (reference sequence). Trimming at V came to 6 bases and at J to 5 bases, leaving 15 bases not matched to a gene. This CDR3 is CATSGMGQGTPGETQYF. The CDR3 nucleotides are TGTGCCACCAGTGGAATGGGACAGGGGACGCCGGGGGAGACCCAGTACTTC.

The V gene is TRBV27, the J gene TRBJ1-1, with no clear D. Germline CDR1 MNHEY, CDR2 SMNVEV (reference sequence). The length of the CDR3 is 13 residues. V was cut by 0 bases and J by 11 bases, with 13 bases left in between. The CDR3 nucleotides read TGTGCCAGCAGTTTATCGGTATATACGGGGGCTTTCTTT. This translates into CASSLSVYTGAFF.

V gene TRBV28 combines with J gene TRBJ2-3; 7 bases fit TRBD1. The V segment lost 7 bases and the J segment 6 bases; nucleotides outside the gene matches: 4. This CDR3 spans 12 amino acids. Germline values: CDR1 MDHEN, CDR2 SYDVKM. The CDR3 loop reads CASTSTGDTQYF. The CDR3 DNA reads as TGTGCCAGCACCTCGACAGGGGATACGCAGTATTTT.

V is TRBV14 and J is TRBJ2-1; 9 nucleotides match TRBD2. CDR3 size: 16 residues. With V trimmed by 6 bases and J by 5 bases, 11 bases remained unmatched. Germline V gene sequence: CDR1 SGHDN, CDR2 FVKESK. CDR3 nucleotide sequence: TGTGCCAGCAGGGGGGTGCCCGGGACTAGCCACAATGAGCAGTTCTTC. Its protein product is CASRGVPGTSHNEQFF.

The rearrangement joins TRBV21-1 to TRBJ2-1; the table assigns TRBD2, which was not confirmed against the DNA. TRBV21-1 represents a pseudogene. CDR3 length equals 17 residues. CDR3 bases: TGTGCCAGCAACTTGGGGGAGGCTTTGAGTTCCTACAATGAGCAGTTCTTC. This codes for CASNLGEALSSYNEQFF.

This rearrangement joins TRBV6-1 to TRBJ2-5; weak D call: TRBD1 (6 bases). Germline assignment: CDR1 MNHNS and CDR2 SASEGT. Trimming cost V 6 bases and J 1 base, with 15 bases left between them. The CDR3 sequence is 15 residues long. CDR3 in DNA: TGTGCCAGCAGCCGGGACACACCAAGCCAAGAGACCCAGTACTTC. Its translation is CASSRDTPSQETQYF.

This chain connects TRBV13 to TRBJ2-5; unclear D gene. Trimming cost V 5 bases and J 2 bases, with 3 bases left between them. From germline, CDR1 is PRHDT and CDR2 FYEKMQ (reference sequence). The CDR3 is made up of 11 amino acids. The CDR3 spells CASSPQETQYF. The CDR3 DNA is TGTGCCAGCAGCCCGCAAGAGACCCAGTACTTC. Variable domain in full (rest from reference TRBV13 and TRBJ2-5): AAGVIQSPRHLIKEKRETATLKCYPIPRHDTVYWYQQGPGQDPQFLISFYEKMQSDKGSIPDRFSAQQFSDYHSELNMSSLELGDSALYFCASSPQETQYFGPGTRLLVL.

The chain employs TRBV7-9 and TRBJ1-2, with TRBD1 matching 7 bases. V lost 5 bases, J lost 6 bases, and 9 bases stayed unmatched. The CDR3 is made up of 14 amino acids. Germline V CDR1 and CDR2: SEHNR, FQNEAQ (reference sequence). Written as DNA, the CDR3 is TGTGCCAGCAGCCTCAGACAGGGACTGGATGGCTACACCTTC. It is translated as CASSLRQGLDGYTF.

The chain combines TRBV9 with TRBJ2-1; 10 bases align to TRBD2. The CDR3 runs 16 residues. Per germline, CDR1 SGDLS and CDR2 YYNGEE. J lost 9 bases, V lost 0 bases, and 9 bases had no gene match. In nucleotides, the CDR3 is TGTGCCAGCAGCGTAGAATGGGCTAGCGGGAGAGGTGAGCAGTTCTTC. Translating it yields CASSVEWASGRGEQFF.

The chain carries TRBV9 and TRBJ2-5; 11 bases agree with TRBD2. Germline V CDR1 and CDR2: SGDLS, YYNGEE. V shed 4 bases, J shed 2 bases, and the junction held 13 bases outside the gene matches. The CDR3 totals 18 residues. CDR3 in DNA: TGTGCCAGCAGCCTCCAGGGGCTAGCGGGAGGAGGACAAGAGACCCAGTACTTC. Its protein is CASSLQGLAGGGQETQYF.